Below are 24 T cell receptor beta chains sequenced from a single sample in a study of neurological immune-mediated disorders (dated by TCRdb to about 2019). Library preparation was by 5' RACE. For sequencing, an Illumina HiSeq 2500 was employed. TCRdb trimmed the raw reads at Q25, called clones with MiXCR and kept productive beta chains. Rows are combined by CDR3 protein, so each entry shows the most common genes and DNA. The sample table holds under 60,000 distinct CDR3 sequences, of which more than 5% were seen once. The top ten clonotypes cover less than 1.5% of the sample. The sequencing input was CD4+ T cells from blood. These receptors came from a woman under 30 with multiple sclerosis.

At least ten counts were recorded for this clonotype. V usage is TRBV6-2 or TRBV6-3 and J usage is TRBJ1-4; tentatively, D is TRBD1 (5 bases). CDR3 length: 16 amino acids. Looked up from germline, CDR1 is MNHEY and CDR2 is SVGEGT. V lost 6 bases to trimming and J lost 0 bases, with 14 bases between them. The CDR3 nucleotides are TGTGCCAGCAGCACCGGGACGGTTGCAACTAATGAAAAACTGTTTTTT. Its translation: CASSTGTVATNEKLFF.

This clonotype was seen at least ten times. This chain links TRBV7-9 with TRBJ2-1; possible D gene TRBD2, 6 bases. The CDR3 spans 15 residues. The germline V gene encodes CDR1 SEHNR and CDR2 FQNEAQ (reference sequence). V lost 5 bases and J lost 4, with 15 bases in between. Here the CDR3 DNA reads TGTGCCAGCAGCCCGGCAGGGCGGGGATACAATGAGCAGTTCTTC. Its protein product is CASSPAGRGYNEQFF.

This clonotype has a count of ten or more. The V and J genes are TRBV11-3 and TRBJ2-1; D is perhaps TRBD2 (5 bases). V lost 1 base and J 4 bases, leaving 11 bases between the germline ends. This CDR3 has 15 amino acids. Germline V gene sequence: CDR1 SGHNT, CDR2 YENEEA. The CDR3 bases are TGTGCCAGCAGCTTAGGACCAGGACTGTACAATGAGCAGTTCTTC. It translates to CASSLGPGLYNEQFF.

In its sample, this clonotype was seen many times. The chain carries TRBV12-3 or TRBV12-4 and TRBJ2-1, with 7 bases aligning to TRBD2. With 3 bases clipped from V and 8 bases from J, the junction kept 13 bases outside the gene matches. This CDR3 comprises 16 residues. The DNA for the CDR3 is TGTGCCAGCAGTTTGACCCCTGGGGGGGGAAGCGATGAGCAGTTCTTC. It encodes CASSLTPGGGSDEQFF.

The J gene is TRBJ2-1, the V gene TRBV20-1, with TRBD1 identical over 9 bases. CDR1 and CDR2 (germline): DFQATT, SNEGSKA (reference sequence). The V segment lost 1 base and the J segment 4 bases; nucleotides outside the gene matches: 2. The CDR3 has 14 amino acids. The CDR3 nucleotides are TGCAGTGCTAGAGTACAGGGGGCGTACAATGAGCAGTTCTTC. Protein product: CSARVQGAYNEQFF.

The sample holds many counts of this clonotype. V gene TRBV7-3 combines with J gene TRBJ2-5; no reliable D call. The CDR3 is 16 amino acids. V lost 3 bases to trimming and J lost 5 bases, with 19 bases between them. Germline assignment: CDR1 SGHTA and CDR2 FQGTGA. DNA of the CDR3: TGTGCCAGCAGCTTGTCGGGCAGATCCTTAGGGGAGACCCAGTACTTC. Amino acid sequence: CASSLSGRSLGETQYF.

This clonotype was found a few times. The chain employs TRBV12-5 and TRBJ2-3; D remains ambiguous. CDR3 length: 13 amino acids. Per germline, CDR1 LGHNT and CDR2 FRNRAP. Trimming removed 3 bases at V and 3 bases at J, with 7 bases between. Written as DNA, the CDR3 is TGTGCTAGTGGTTTAGGGCCTACAGATACGCAGTATTTT. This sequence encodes CASGLGPTDTQYF.

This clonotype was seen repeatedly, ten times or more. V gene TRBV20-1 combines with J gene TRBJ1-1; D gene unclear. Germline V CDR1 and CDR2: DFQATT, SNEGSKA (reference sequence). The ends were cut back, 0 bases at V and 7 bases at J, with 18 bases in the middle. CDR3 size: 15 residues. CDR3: CSARDPHNGWGEAFF. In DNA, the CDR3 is TGCAGTGCTAGAGACCCACATAACGGCTGGGGTGAAGCTTTCTTT.

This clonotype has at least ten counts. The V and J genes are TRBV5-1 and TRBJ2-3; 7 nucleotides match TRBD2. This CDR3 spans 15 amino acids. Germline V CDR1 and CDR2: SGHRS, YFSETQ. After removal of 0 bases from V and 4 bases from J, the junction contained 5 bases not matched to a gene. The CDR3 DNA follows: TGCGCCAGCAGCTTGGTGGGAGGGCCCTCAGATACGCAGTATTTT. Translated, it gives CASSLVGGPSDTQYF.

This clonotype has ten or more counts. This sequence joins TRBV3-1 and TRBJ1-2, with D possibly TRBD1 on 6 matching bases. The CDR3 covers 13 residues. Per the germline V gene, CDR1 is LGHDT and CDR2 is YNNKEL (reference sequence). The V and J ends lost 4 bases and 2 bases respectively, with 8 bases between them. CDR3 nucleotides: TGTGCCAGCAGCCGGGGACACAACTATGGCTACACCTTC. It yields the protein CASSRGHNYGYTF.

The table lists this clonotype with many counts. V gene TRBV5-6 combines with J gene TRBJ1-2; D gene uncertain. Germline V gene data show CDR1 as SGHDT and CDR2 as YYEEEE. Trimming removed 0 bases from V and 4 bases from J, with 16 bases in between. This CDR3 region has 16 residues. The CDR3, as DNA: TGTGCCAGCAGCTTGGAAGGGTTAGGTAACCTCTATGGCTACACCTTC. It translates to CASSLEGLGNLYGYTF.

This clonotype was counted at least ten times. For the CDR3, the DNA is TGCAGTGCTAGAGATCGGGCCTTTAATTCACCCCTCCACTTT. This gives the protein CSARDRAFNSPLHF. V is TRBV20-1 and J is TRBJ1-6, with D unresolved. This CDR3 spans 14 amino acids. V was shortened by 0 bases and J by 6 bases, with 9 bases between the two germline ends. Germline loops: CDR1 DFQATT, CDR2 SNEGSKA (reference sequence).

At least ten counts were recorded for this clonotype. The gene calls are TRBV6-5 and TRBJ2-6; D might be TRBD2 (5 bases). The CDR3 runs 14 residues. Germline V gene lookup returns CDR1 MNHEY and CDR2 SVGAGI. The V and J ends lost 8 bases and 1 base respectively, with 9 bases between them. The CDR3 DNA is TGTGCCAGCCGGCGGGTGTCTGGGGCCAACGTCCTGACTTTC. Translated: CASRRVSGANVLTF.

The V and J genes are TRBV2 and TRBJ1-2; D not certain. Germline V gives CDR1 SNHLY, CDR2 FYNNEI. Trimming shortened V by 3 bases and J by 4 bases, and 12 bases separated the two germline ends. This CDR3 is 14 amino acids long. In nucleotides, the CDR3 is TGTGCCAGCAGTGACCCCCCCGACCGCTATGGCTACACCTTC. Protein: CASSDPPDRYGYTF.

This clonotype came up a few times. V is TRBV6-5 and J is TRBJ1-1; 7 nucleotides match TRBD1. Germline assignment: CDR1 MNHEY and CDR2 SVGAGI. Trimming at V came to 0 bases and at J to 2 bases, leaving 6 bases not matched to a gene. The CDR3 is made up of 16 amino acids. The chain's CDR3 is CASSYSGGGGNTEAFF. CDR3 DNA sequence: TGTGCCAGCAGTTACTCGGGAGGGGGCGGCAACACTGAAGCTTTCTTT.

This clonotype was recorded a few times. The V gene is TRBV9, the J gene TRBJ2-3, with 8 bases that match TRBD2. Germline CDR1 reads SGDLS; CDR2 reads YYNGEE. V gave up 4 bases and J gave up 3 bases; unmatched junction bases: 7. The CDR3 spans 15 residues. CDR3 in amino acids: CASSTRAGATDTQYF. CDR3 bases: TGTGCCAGCAGCACGCGAGCGGGAGCTACAGATACGCAGTATTTT.

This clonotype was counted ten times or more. The CDR3 coding sequence is TGTGCCAGCAGCTTAGATGAGGCGCTCTCTGGAAACACCATATATTTT. It encodes CASSLDEALSGNTIYF. The chain is built from TRBV11-3 and TRBJ1-3; no definite D call. Trimming removed 0 bases at V and 0 bases at J, with 9 bases between. The CDR3 has 16 residues. Per germline, CDR1 SGHNT and CDR2 YENEEA. The full variable domain, with the rest looked up from reference TRBV11-3 and TRBJ1-3, is EAGVVQSPRYKIIEKKQPVAFWCNPISGHNTLYWYLQNLGQGPELLIRYENEEAVDDSQLPKDRFSAERLKGVDSTLKIQPAELGDSAVYLCASSLDEALSGNTIYFGEGSWLTVV.

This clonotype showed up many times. The CDR3 coding sequence is TGCGCCAGCAGCTCCACTAACACCGGGGAGCTGTTTTTT. This encodes CASSSTNTGELFF. This chain uses TRBV5-1 with TRBJ2-2, with D hard to call. In germline, CDR1 is SGHRS, CDR2 YFSETQ. CDR3 length: 13 residues. V lost 3 bases to trimming and J lost 2 bases, with 5 bases between them.

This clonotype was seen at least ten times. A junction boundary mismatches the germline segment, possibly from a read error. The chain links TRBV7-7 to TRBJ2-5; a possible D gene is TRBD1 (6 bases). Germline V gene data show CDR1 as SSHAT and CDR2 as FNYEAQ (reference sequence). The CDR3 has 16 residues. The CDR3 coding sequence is TGTGCTAGCAGCCCCCTAGCAGGGGCCTACCAAGAGACCCAGTACTTC. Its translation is CASSPLAGAYQETQYF. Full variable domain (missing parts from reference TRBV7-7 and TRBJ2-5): GAGVSQSPRYKVTKRGQDVTLRCDPISSHATLYWYQQALGQGPEFLTYFNYEAQPDKSGLPSDRFSAERPEGSISTLTIQRTEQRDSAMYRCASSPLAGAYQETQYFGPGTRLLVL.

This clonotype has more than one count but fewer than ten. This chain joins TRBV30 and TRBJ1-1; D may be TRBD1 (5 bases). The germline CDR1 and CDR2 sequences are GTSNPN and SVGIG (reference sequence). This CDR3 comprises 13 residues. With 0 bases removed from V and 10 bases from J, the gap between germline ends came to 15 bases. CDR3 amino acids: CAWSVQSGGGAFF. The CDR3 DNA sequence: TGTGCCTGGAGTGTACAGTCTGGGGGGGGAGCTTTCTTT.

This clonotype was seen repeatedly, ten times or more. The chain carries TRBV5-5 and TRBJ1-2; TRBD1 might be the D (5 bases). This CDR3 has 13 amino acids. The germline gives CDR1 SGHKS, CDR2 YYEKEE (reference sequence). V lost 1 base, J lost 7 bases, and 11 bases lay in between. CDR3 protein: CASSLWGDSGYTF. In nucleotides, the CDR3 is TGTGCCAGCAGCTTGTGGGGGGACTCTGGCTACACCTTC. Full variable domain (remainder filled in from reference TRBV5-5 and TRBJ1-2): DAGVTQSPTHLIKTRGQQVTLRCSPISGHKSVSWYQQVLGQGPQFIFQYYEKEERGRGNFPDRFSARQFPNYSSELNVNALLLGDSALYLCASSLWGDSGYTFGSGTRLTVV.

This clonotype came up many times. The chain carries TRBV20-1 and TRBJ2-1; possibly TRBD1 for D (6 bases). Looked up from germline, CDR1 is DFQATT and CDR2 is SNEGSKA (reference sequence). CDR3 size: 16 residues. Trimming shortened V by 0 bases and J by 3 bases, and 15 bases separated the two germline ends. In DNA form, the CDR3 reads TGCAGTGCTAGAGATTATTGGGGGCTAAACTACAATGAGCAGTTCTTC. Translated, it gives CSARDYWGLNYNEQFF.

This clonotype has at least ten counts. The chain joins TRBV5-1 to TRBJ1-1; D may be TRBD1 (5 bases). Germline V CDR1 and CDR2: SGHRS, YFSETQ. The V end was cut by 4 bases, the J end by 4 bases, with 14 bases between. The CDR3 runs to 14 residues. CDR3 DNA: TGCGCCAGCAGCGTGGGGGGGTTTAGCACTGAAGCTTTCTTT. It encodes CASSVGGFSTEAFF. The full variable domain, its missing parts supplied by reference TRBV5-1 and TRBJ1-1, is KAGVTQTPRYLIKTRGQQVTLSCSPISGHRSVSWYQQTPGQGLQFLFEYFSETQRNKGNFPGRFSGRQFSNSRSEMNVSTLELGDSALYLCASSVGGFSTEAFFGQGTRLTVV.

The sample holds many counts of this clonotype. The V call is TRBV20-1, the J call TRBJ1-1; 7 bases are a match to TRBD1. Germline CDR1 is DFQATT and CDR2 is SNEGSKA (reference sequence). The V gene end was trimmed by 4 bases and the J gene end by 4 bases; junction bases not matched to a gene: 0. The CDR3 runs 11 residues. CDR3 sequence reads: CSATGGTEAFF. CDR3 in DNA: TGCAGTGCTACAGGGGGCACTGAAGCTTTCTTT.